One and the same sample provided the 2 T cell receptor beta chains below, sequenced in a study of Ad26.COV2.S vaccination and SARS-CoV-2 variants (dated by TCRdb to 2020 to 2022). This specimen's treatment or condition label, interpreted: roughly 20 received Ad26.COV2.S at low or high dose, single or two shots; several received placebo; per-sample allocation not given. For vaccine and placebo recipients, repertoires were sequenced using samples collected on day 63 after the first injection. Libraries were built with the immunoSEQ multiplex PCR assay. TCRdb's version of the immuneACCESS table is confined to in-frame rearrangements and falls short of the full clone set. An unresolved V gene accounts for under half of the shortfall where checked; the remainder is of unknown origin. The sample table shows 350,000 to 500,000 clones, and approximately 87% are seen once. Around 3.6% of the sample belongs to the ten largest clones.

The sample here was peripheral blood, taken in a trial of Ad26.COV2.S vaccine versus placebo. These receptor sequences come from a person aged 18-60 years who received the Ad26.COV2.S COVID-19 vaccine or a placebo.

The chain carries TRBV9 and TRBJ2-3; D ambiguous. Germline CDR1 and CDR2: SGDLS and YYNGEE. The CDR3 runs 14 residues. Between the trimmed V and J ends, which lost 0 bases and 4 bases, there was a span of 9 bases. This CDR3 reads CASSVGSLADTQYF. The CDR3 coding sequence is TGTGCCAGCAGCGTAGGGAGTTTGGCAGATACGCAGTATTTT.

This sequence joins TRBV6-5 and TRBJ1-5; D is possibly TRBD1 (6 bases). Between the trimmed V and J ends, which lost 6 bases and 3 bases, there was a span of 12 bases. Germline CDR1 MNHEY, CDR2 SVGAGI. The CDR3 totals 14 residues. CDR3 loop: CASRIWDNNQPQHF. The CDR3 nucleotides read TGTGCCAGCAGGATATGGGACAACAATCAGCCCCAGCATTTT.